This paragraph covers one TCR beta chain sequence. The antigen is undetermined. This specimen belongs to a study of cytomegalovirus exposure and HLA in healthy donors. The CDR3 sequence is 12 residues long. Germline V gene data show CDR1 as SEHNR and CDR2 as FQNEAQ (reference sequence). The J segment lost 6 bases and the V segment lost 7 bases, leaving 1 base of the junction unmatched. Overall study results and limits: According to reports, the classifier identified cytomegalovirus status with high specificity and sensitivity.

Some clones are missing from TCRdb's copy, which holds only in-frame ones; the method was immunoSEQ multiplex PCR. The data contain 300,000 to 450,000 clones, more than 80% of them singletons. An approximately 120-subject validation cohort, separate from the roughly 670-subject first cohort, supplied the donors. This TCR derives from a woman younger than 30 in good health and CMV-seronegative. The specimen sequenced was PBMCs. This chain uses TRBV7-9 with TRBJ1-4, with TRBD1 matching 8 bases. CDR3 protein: CASTGGYEKLFF. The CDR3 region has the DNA TGTGCCAGCACAGGGGGCTATGAAAAACTGTTTTTT.